Below are 10 T cell receptor beta chains sequenced from a single sample in a study of Graves' ophthalmopathy and Graves' hyperthyroidism. TCR beta CDR3 amplification used RNA transcripts. HTBI primers primed a first-round RT-PCR, and a second-round multiplex PCR followed. Using its own MiXCR run on the multiplex PCR reads, TCRdb lists one record per CDR3 protein. The top ten hold approximately 10% of the sample, which has 1 million to 1.3 million distinct CDR3 sequences, about two fifths seen once. The specimen sequenced was peripheral blood or thyroid tissue (not recorded which). The receptor source for this set is an adult man with Graves' hyperthyroidism.

The chain employs TRBV7-2 and TRBJ1-6; possibly TRBD1 for D (6 bases). The germline gives CDR1 SGHTA, CDR2 FQGNSA. This CDR3 spans 17 amino acids. Trimming removed 5 bases at V and 9 bases at J, with 23 bases between. The CDR3 loop reads CASSQDRRGGQISPLHF. CDR3 sequence (DNA): TGTGCCAGCAGCCAAGATCGCCGGGGGGGGCAAATTTCACCCCTCCACTTT.

This clonotype was observed at least ten times. The chain has TRBV7-2 and TRBJ2-5; maybe TRBD1 (5 bases). Germline V CDR1 and CDR2: SGHTA, FQGNSA. V was cut by 2 bases and J by 13 bases, with 11 bases left in between. The CDR3 is 11 amino acids. The CDR3 DNA follows: TGTGCCAGCAGCTTAATTGAGACAGCGTACTTC. It codes for CASSLIETAYF.

This clonotype was detected a few times. The chain has TRBV20-1 and TRBJ2-2; 9 bases align to TRBD2. Per the germline V gene, CDR1 is DFQATT and CDR2 is SNEGSKA (reference sequence). There are 17 residues in the CDR3. The V and J ends lost 4 bases and 4 bases, in that order; junction bases with no gene match: 13. CDR3 sequence reads: CSAKPPGTSYGTGELFF. DNA for the CDR3: TGCAGTGCTAAACCGCCCGGGACTAGCTATGGCACCGGGGAGCTGTTTTTT.

This clonotype occurred a few times. J is TRBJ2-7 and V is TRBV27; 10 nucleotides align to TRBD1. Germline trimming cut 5 bases from V and 3 bases from J; bases unmatched to any gene: 13. The CDR3 covers 17 residues. CDR1 and CDR2 from the germline V gene are MNHEY and SMNVEV (reference sequence). CDR3 amino acids: CASSPTTIGQGGYEQYF. In DNA form, the CDR3 reads TGTGCCAGCAGTCCAACGACTATCGGACAGGGGGGCTACGAGCAGTACTTC.

The table lists this clonotype with a count of one. This sequence joins TRBV9 and TRBJ2-5; no clear D gene. Per the germline V gene, CDR1 is SGDLS and CDR2 is YYNGEE. V was cut by 4 bases and J by 7 bases, with 11 bases left in between. This CDR3 is built from 12 residues. CDR3 loop: CASSHEEGTQYF. In nucleotides, the CDR3 is TGTGCCAGCAGCCATGAGGAAGGGACCCAGTACTTC.

The J gene is TRBJ2-5, the V gene TRBV7-2, with a weak D call TRBD1 (5 bases). Germline V CDR1 and CDR2: SGHTA, FQGNSA. This CDR3 has 13 residues. V was clipped by 0 bases and J by 9 bases, with 11 bases between them. CDR3 DNA sequence: TGTGCCAGCAGCTTAGCTGGACATCAGCCCCAGTACTTC. Residues: CASSLAGHQPQYF.

This clonotype was counted at least ten times. This chain connects TRBV9 to TRBJ1-1, with TRBD1 matching over 8 bases. The germline V gene has CDR1 SGDLS and CDR2 YYNGEE. This CDR3 is 15 amino acids long. The trim removed 4 bases at V and 3 bases at J, leaving 8 bases unmatched. The CDR3 coding sequence is TGTGCCAGCAGCACAGGACAGGGTGTGGACACTGAAGCTTTCTTT. This encodes CASSTGQGVDTEAFF.

V usage is TRBV7-3 and J usage is TRBJ2-5; no reliable D call. CDR3 size: 13 residues. Trimming removed 1 base at V and 4 bases at J, with 7 bases between. Germline CDR1 and CDR2: SGHTA and FQGTGA. The CDR3 region has the DNA TGTGCCAGCAGCTTAATGTGCGGAGAGACCCAGTACTTC. Translation: CASSLMCGETQYF.

V gene TRBV5-1 combines with J gene TRBJ2-2; TRBD1 agrees at 8 bases. Germline-derived CDR1 and CDR2 are SGHRS and YFSETQ. This CDR3 has 12 amino acids. The V segment lost 0 bases and the J segment 16 bases; nucleotides outside the gene matches: 5. The CDR3 loop reads CASSLGQGSEFF. CDR3 nucleotide sequence: TGCGCCAGCAGCTTGGGACAGGGGTCGGAGTTTTTT.

This chain connects TRBV9 to TRBJ1-6; a weak D match, TRBD1 (5 bases). There are 15 residues in the CDR3. In germline, CDR1 is SGDLS, CDR2 YYNGEE. V lost 0 bases, J lost 6 bases, and 10 bases lay in between. CDR3 residues: CASSVATAPNSPLHF. CDR3 in DNA: TGTGCCAGCAGCGTAGCGACAGCACCTAATTCACCCCTCCACTTT.